This is a list of T cell receptor beta chains from one sample in a study of beta chain features in type 1 diabetes. Repertoires were generated with immunoSEQ multiplex PCR, while TCRdb's copy carries only in-frame clones and drops some. The table shows 250,000 to 300,000 clones, with roughly 24% occurring only once. The sample comprised naive CD4+ T cells from blood. The source of these receptors is a young woman with type 1 diabetes. The CDR3 runs from the conserved cysteine through the conserved F or W. A D gene is named only where the DNA matches it firmly. Expanded clones are given a class, and other clones once, few, many or no size at all.

clone size	D gene	J gene	V gene	CDR3 protein	CDR3 DNA
few	TRBD1	TRBJ2-7	TRBV25-1	CASSDGTGIYEQYF	TGTGCCAGCAGTGATGGGACAGGGATTTACGAGCAGTACTTC
few	NA	TRBJ1-5	TRBV30	CAWSPGGNNQPQHF	TGTGCCTGGAGTCCCGGGGGGAACAATCAGCCCCAGCATTTT
NA	TRBD1	TRBJ1-3	TRBV11-3	CASSSGPGQFPNTIYF	TGTGCCAGCAGCTCCGGTCCGGGACAGTTTCCTAACACCATATATTTT
NA	TRBD1	TRBJ1-2	TRBV7-9	CAGRLGDSYGYTF	TGTGCCGGCAGGTTGGGGGACAGCTATGGCTACACCTTC
few	NA	TRBJ2-5	TRBV30	CAWSVAGETQYF	TGTGCCTGGAGTGTAGCGGGAGAGACCCAGTACTTC
few	TRBD2	TRBJ2-5	TRBV29-1	CSVARGRGETQYF	TGCAGCGTTGCACGCGGGAGAGGAGAGACCCAGTACTTC
NA	NA	TRBJ1-4	TRBV5-1	CASSSKTAVGEKLFF	TGCGCCAGCAGCTCAAAGACAGCCGTCGGGGAAAAACTGTTTTTT
few	NA	TRBJ1-2	TRBV19	CASIPRSLGHGYTF	TGTGCCAGTATTCCCCGATCCCTGGGCCATGGCTACACCTTC
few	TRBD2	TRBJ2-5	TRBV30	CAWSAGGARGETQYF	TGTGCCTGGAGTGCCGGGGGGGCTCGGGGAGAGACCCAGTACTTC
few	NA	TRBJ2-1	TRBV7-2	CASSYDWRSDEQFF	TGTGCCAGCAGCTACGACTGGAGGAGCGATGAGCAGTTCTTC
few	TRBD2	TRBJ2-1	TRBV4-2	CASSQEQREVTYNEQFF	TGTGCCAGCAGCCAAGAACAGCGGGAGGTTACCTACAATGAGCAGTTCTTC
NA	TRBD1	TRBJ1-2	TRBV6-5	CASTSDRSSYGYTF	TGTGCCAGCACCTCGGACAGGTCATCCTATGGCTACACCTTC
few	TRBD2	TRBJ2-7	TRBV5-1	CASSLLAGDSYEQYF	TGCGCCAGCAGCCTACTAGCGGGGGACTCCTACGAGCAGTACTTC
NA	TRBD1	TRBJ1-5	TRBV4-2	CASSQGQADQPQHF	TGTGCCAGCAGCCAGGGACAGGCGGATCAGCCCCAGCATTTT
NA	NA	TRBJ2-3	TRBV7-9	CASTASGTDTQYF	TGTGCCAGCACGGCTAGCGGCACAGATACGCAGTATTTT
NA	NA	TRBJ2-1	TRBV25-1	CASSVPHGETGSYNEQFF	TGTGCCAGCAGTGTCCCACACGGGGAAACAGGGTCCTACAATGAGCAGTTCTTC
NA	NA	TRBJ1-2	TRBV30	CAWSVGWGYTF	TGTGCCTGGAGTGTGGGCTGGGGCTACACCTTC
NA	NA	TRBJ2-7	TRBV6-6	CASSPNYEQYF	TGTGCCAGCAGTCCCAACTACGAGCAGTACTTC
NA	NA	TRBJ1-4	TRBV7-9	CASSLGPLREKLFF	TGTGCCAGCAGCTTAGGTCCCCTACGGGAAAAACTGTTTTTT
NA	TRBD2	TRBJ2-1	TRBV5-4	CASSPGLAEYNEQFF	TGTGCCAGCAGCCCGGGACTAGCGGAGTACAATGAGCAGTTCTTC
NA	NA	TRBJ2-3	TRBV5-6	CASSLVQGRPDTQYF	TGTGCCAGCAGCTTGGTACAGGGAAGACCAGATACGCAGTATTTT
NA	TRBD1	TRBJ1-2	TRBV12-5	CASGPAPKTGNFYGYTF	TGTGCTAGTGGCCCTGCCCCCAAGACAGGGAATTTCTATGGCTACACCTTC
NA	NA	TRBJ2-1	TRBV10-2	CASRTGNNEQFF	TGCGCCAGCAGGACAGGAAACAATGAGCAGTTCTTC
few	NA	TRBJ2-2	TRBV5-1	CASSLAGANTGELFF	TGCGCCAGCAGCTTGGCAGGGGCGAACACCGGGGAGCTGTTTTTT
NA	NA	TRBJ2-2	TRBV7-9	CASSLADSANTGELFF	TGTGCCAGCAGCTTAGCGGACAGCGCGAACACCGGGGAGCTGTTTTTT
few	TRBD1	TRBJ1-1	TRBV30	CAWSRDRNTEAFF	TGTGCCTGGAGTCGGGACAGGAACACTGAAGCTTTCTTT